The following is a T cell receptor beta chain sequence with its context. This specimen comes from a study of blood T cell repertoires in COVID-19. Turning to the study itself: Sources were T cells, B-cell-depleted T cells, or PBMCs; the material itself was cDNA or gDNA.

Trimming removed 7 bases at V and 2 bases at J, with 15 bases between. Per the germline V gene, CDR1 is MNHEY and CDR2 is SVGAGI. CDR3 length: 14 residues. The assay was immunoSEQ multiplex PCR, and TCRdb's table has in-frame clones only and misses some. The sample includes about 120,000 clones, 87% of them seen just once. Material for sequencing was peripheral blood. The sequence was obtained from a human donor in a cohort sampled during active COVID-19. V is TRBV6-5 and J is TRBJ2-7; possibly TRBD2 for D (5 bases). DNA of the CDR3: TGTGCCAGCAATCCGGGGAGCGAGGCCTACGAGCAGTACTTC. Translating it yields CASNPGSEAYEQYF.